This entry concerns a single TCR beta chain. Its antigen is still unknown. CDR3 length equals 15 residues. V lost 4 bases and J lost 1, with 14 bases in between. Germline loops: CDR1 MGHDK, CDR2 SYGVNS. Time point indicated: blood 4 weeks post-SBRT, at nephrectomy. The treatment: 15 Gy SBRT to primary tumor, nephrectomy 4 weeks later. This entry belongs to a study of radiation and T cells in renal cell carcinoma. Study-level findings and limits: In blood, top tumor clones expanded by 2 weeks, shrinking by 4. Pretreatment tumor biopsies were lacking, so baseline clonotypes are unknown.

The protocol was immunoSEQ multiplex PCR, while the TCRdb copy is restricted to in-frame clones and leaves out a portion. This table has roughly 92,000 clones, 84% appearing once. This sequence was found in a man aged 55 to 70 with renal cell carcinoma. The rearrangement joins TRBV25-1 to TRBJ2-7, with D possibly being TRBD1 (6 bases). Sequences were derived from blood, sampled from a patient whose treatment included radiotherapy and nephrectomy. The CDR3 protein is CASSAGTQGSYEQYF. CDR3 bases: TGTGCCAGCAGTGCCGGGACACAGGGATCCTACGAGCAGTACTTC.